Each of the 26 T cell receptor beta chains below was sequenced from the same sample in a study of blood T cell repertoires in COVID-19. Using immunoSEQ multiplex PCR, the repertoire was profiled, and TCRdb retains in-frame clones only, with some absent. Here the sample spans 200,000 to 300,000 clones, around 83% being singletons. Sequencing input: peripheral blood. These receptors all come from a man between 35 and 55 years old who had recovered from COVID-19.

The rearrangement links TRBV15 to TRBJ1-5; unclear D gene. From germline, CDR1 is LNHNV and CDR2 YYDKDF (reference sequence). CDR3 length: 16 amino acids. V lost 0 bases to trimming and J lost 0 bases, with 9 bases between them. DNA of the CDR3: TGTGCCACCAGCAGAGATCGTCCCTATAGCAATCAGCCCCAGCATTTT. Translation gives CATSRDRPYSNQPQHF.

The V gene is TRBV6-4, the J gene TRBJ2-2, with D possibly TRBD1 on 6 matching bases. The V gene lost 6 bases and the J gene lost 4 bases, with 18 bases spanning the gap. The germline V gene encodes CDR1 MRHNA and CDR2 SNTAGT. The CDR3 contains 16 residues. CDR3 in amino acids: CASRRSGVTPTGELFF. The DNA of the CDR3 is TGTGCCAGCAGGCGATCAGGGGTAACTCCCACCGGGGAGCTGTTTTTT.

This clone was detected once. J is TRBJ2-5 and V is TRBV21-1; no DNA check was done on the table's D call, TRBD1. TRBV21-1 is a pseudogene segment. The CDR3 is made up of 14 amino acids. This CDR3 is CASSPQGYQETQYF. CDR3 nucleotides: TGTGCCAGCAGCCCTCAGGGGTACCAAGAGACCCAGTACTTC.

The chain joins TRBV4-3 to TRBJ1-2; a possible D gene is TRBD1 (5 bases). The CDR3 covers 16 residues. Germline V lookup: CDR1 LGHNA, CDR2 YSLEER. With 3 bases removed from V and 5 bases from J, the gap between germline ends came to 19 bases. The CDR3 DNA follows: TGCGCCAGCAGCCAGGAAGCCTCCTTTGGGGGGTATGGCTACACCTTC. This codes for CASSQEASFGGYGYTF.

Here the CDR3 reads CASMPAPGRGDYGYTF. The CDR3 DNA is TGTGCCTCGATGCCAGCCCCCGGCAGGGGAGACTATGGCTACACCTTC. The chain combines TRBV30 with TRBJ1-2; tentative D call: TRBD1 (6 bases). Germline V gives CDR1 GTSNPN, CDR2 SVGIG (reference sequence). The CDR3 spans 16 residues. V shed 7 bases and J shed 3 bases, with 24 bases lying between them.

This chain connects TRBV6-5 to TRBJ1-1; 9 positions match TRBD1. The CDR3 is made up of 15 amino acids. V trimming: 6 bases; J trimming: 1 base; junction bases outside the gene matches: 6. Germline CDR1 and CDR2: MNHEY and SVGAGI. The CDR3 nucleotides are TGTGCCAGCAGAAGGACAGGGGCAACGAACACTGAAGCTTTCTTT. Encoded protein: CASRRTGATNTEAFF.

The chain carries TRBV11-3 and TRBJ2-2; TRBD2 is a possible D gene (5 bases). The CDR3 contains 15 residues. Trimming pared 3 bases from V and 0 bases from J, leaving 8 bases between. The germline CDR1 and CDR2 sequences are SGHNT and YENEEA. This CDR3 is CASSFRLPNTGELFF. The CDR3 DNA reads TGTGCCAGCAGCTTCAGACTACCGAACACCGGGGAGCTGTTTTTT.

The chain carries TRBV19 and TRBJ1-1, with D unclear. Looked up from germline, CDR1 is LNHDA and CDR2 is SQIVND (reference sequence). Trimming stripped 3 bases from V and 1 base from J, with 21 bases between. This CDR3 has 18 residues. The CDR3 protein is CASSILPGRRFRNTEAFF. The CDR3, as DNA: TGTGCCAGTAGTATCCTCCCGGGCAGGAGGTTTCGGAACACTGAAGCTTTCTTT.

The chain recombines TRBV3-1 (or the pseudogene TRBV3-2) with TRBJ2-7; 7 bases match TRBD1. The CDR3 spans 12 residues. CDR1 LGHDT and CDR2 YNNKEL come from the germline V gene (reference sequence). The trim removed 4 bases at V and 6 bases at J, leaving 3 bases unmatched. The CDR3, as DNA: TGTGCCAGCAGCCTGACAGGGCGCGAGCAGTACTTC. It encodes CASSLTGREQYF.

The chain couples TRBV7-9 to TRBJ2-7, with D tentatively TRBD2 (6 bases). CDR3 length equals 13 residues. CDR1 and CDR2 (germline): SEHNR, FQNEAQ (reference sequence). Trimming took off 4 bases at V and 6 bases at J, with 13 bases between the two ends. The CDR3 loop reads CASSSTSQVEQYF. The CDR3 bases are TGTGCCAGCAGCTCAACTAGCCAGGTCGAGCAGTACTTC.

The V and J genes are TRBV5-1 and TRBJ2-2, with a weak D call TRBD1 (6 bases). The CDR3 has 17 residues. V lost 1 base and J 2 bases, leaving 15 bases between the germline ends. The germline CDR1 and CDR2 sequences are SGHRS and YFSETQ. The CDR3 protein is CASSLSRTGPNTGELFF. DNA of the CDR3: TGCGCCAGCAGCTTGTCACGAACAGGGCCCAACACCGGGGAGCTGTTTTTT.

V usage is TRBV6-5 and J usage is TRBJ2-7; 8 positions agree with TRBD1. Germline V gives CDR1 MNHEY, CDR2 SVGAGI. The CDR3 length is 14 residues. J gave up 2 bases and V 6 bases, and 6 bases lay outside the gene matches. For the CDR3, the DNA is TGTGCCAGCAGGGACCGGGACAGGACCTACGAGCAGTACTTC. This codes for CASRDRDRTYEQYF.

V gene TRBV19 combines with J gene TRBJ2-6; D gene uncertain. This CDR3 is built from 15 residues. The germline V and J ends were trimmed by 4 bases and 0 bases, with 7 bases remaining between them. Germline V gene sequence: CDR1 LNHDA, CDR2 SQIVND (reference sequence). The CDR3 sequence: CASSTTHSGANVLTF. The CDR3, as DNA: TGTGCCAGTAGTACAACTCACTCTGGGGCCAACGTCCTGACTTTC.

The rearrangement uses TRBV3-1 (or the pseudogene TRBV3-2) and TRBJ2-7, with TRBD1 identical over 8 bases. Germline V gives CDR1 LGHDT, CDR2 YNNKEL (reference sequence). The CDR3 consists of 16 residues. V shed 6 bases and J 2 bases; nucleotides not matched to a gene: 12. The CDR3 coding sequence is TGTGCCAGCAGTCGAGATCCGGGACAGGAAGCCTACGAGCAGTACTTC. It yields the protein CASSRDPGQEAYEQYF.

The V gene is TRBV29-1, the J gene TRBJ2-2, with TRBD1 matching 7 bases. The trim removed 0 bases at V and 1 base at J, leaving 5 bases unmatched. Germline CDR1 and CDR2: SQVTM and ANQGSEA. There are 16 residues in the CDR3. The CDR3 DNA reads TGCAGCGTTGAAGATCGAAGACAGGGGAACACCGGGGAGCTGTTTTTT. Amino acid sequence: CSVEDRRQGNTGELFF.

CDR3 residues: CATSRLTGTGYGYTF. CDR3 coding DNA: TGTGCCACCAGCAGGTTGACCGGGACAGGCTATGGCTACACCTTC. The chain employs TRBV15 and TRBJ1-2, with 8 nucleotides matching TRBD1. Losses at the gene ends were 3 bases for V and 4 bases for J; bases not matched to a gene: 7. Germline-derived CDR1 and CDR2 are LNHNV and YYDKDF (reference sequence). The CDR3 covers 15 residues.

J is TRBJ1-2 and V is TRBV27; 10 bases agree with TRBD1. J lost 7 bases, V lost 3 bases, and 5 bases had no gene match. Germline CDR1 and CDR2: MNHEY and SMNVEV (reference sequence). The CDR3 length is 14 residues. The CDR3 sequence: CASSFQDRGTGYTF. CDR3 coding DNA: TGTGCCAGCAGTTTCCAGGACAGGGGGACTGGCTACACCTTC.

This CDR3 is CASSDGQGQAGANVLTF. The CDR3 coding sequence is TGTGCCAGCAGTGACGGACAGGGACAAGCTGGGGCCAACGTCCTGACTTTC. The chain joins TRBV28 to TRBJ2-6; 8 bases are shared with TRBD1. This CDR3 spans 17 amino acids. The trim removed 5 bases at V and 2 bases at J, leaving 8 bases unmatched. Germline lookup yields CDR1 MDHEN and CDR2 SYDVKM.

This clone showed up just a few times. V is TRBV5-6 and J is TRBJ1-2, with 7 nucleotides matching TRBD1. V dropped 4 bases and J dropped 3; count of bases not matched to a gene: 9. Germline V lookup: CDR1 SGHDT, CDR2 YYEEEE. The CDR3 length is 15 residues. In DNA form, the CDR3 reads TGTGCCAGCAGCCCGGAGTTACAGGGGTACTATGGCTACACCTTC. Its protein product is CASSPELQGYYGYTF.

The chain employs TRBV5-4 and TRBJ1-1; D is possibly TRBD1 (5 bases). CDR1 is SGHNT and CDR2 is YYREEE in the germline V gene (reference sequence). V lost 4 bases to trimming and J lost 0 bases, with 13 bases between them. The CDR3 runs to 15 residues. DNA for the CDR3: TGTGCCAGCAGCCCGGGAGGGGCAGTGAACACTGAAGCTTTCTTT. This encodes CASSPGGAVNTEAFF. Full variable domain (rest looked up from reference TRBV5-4 and TRBJ1-1): ETGVTQSPTHLIKTRGQQVTLRCSSQSGHNTVSWYQQALGQGPQFIFQYYREEENGRGNFPPRFSGLQFPNYSSELNVNALELDDSALYLCASSPGGAVNTEAFFGQGTRLTVV.

The genes are TRBV9 and TRBJ2-1; 8 bases map to TRBD2. The trim removed 0 bases at V and 5 bases at J, leaving 10 bases unmatched. The CDR3 is made up of 17 amino acids. The V gene's germline CDR1 is SGDLS and CDR2 YYNGEE. In DNA, the CDR3 is TGTGCCAGCAGCGTAGGCTTTAGCGGGATGCTGAACAATGAGCAGTTCTTC. This encodes CASSVGFSGMLNNEQFF.

The chain uses TRBV20-1 and TRBJ1-1; D is perhaps TRBD1 (5 bases). In germline, CDR1 is DFQATT, CDR2 SNEGSKA (reference sequence). CDR3 size: 17 residues. V was shortened by 3 bases and J by 5 bases, with 25 bases between the two germline ends. The CDR3, as DNA: TGCAGTGCTAGTCCCCTCCCCGGGCAGGGTCAAAGGACTGAAGCTTTCTTT. Translation gives CSASPLPGQGQRTEAFF.

The chain joins TRBV7-2 to TRBJ1-2; tentatively, D is TRBD1 (5 bases). This CDR3 is built from 14 residues. Trimming removed 3 bases from V and 7 bases from J, with 15 bases in between. Germline V gene sequence: CDR1 SGHTA, CDR2 FQGNSA. In DNA form, the CDR3 reads TGTGCCAGCAGCTTCAACCCCAGGGTTTTTGGCTACACCTTC. Residues: CASSFNPRVFGYTF.

This chain joins TRBV7-2 and TRBJ2-3; 7 bases align to TRBD2. J lost 6 bases, V lost 5 bases, and 8 bases had no gene match. Germline-derived CDR1 and CDR2 are SGHTA and FQGNSA. The CDR3 runs to 14 residues. In DNA form, the CDR3 reads TGTGCCAGCAGCCCCGGGGGAGGGCCGGATACGCAGTATTTT. This codes for CASSPGGGPDTQYF.

This clone showed up just once. The chain recombines TRBV6-1 with TRBJ2-1; D call uncertain. V was shortened by 2 bases and J by 2 bases, with 13 bases between the two germline ends. The germline CDR1 and CDR2 sequences are MNHNS and SASEGT. The CDR3 is 16 residues long. In nucleotides, the CDR3 is TGTGCCAGCAGTGAACAGGTTCTTAACCCCTACAATGAGCAGTTCTTC. Amino acids: CASSEQVLNPYNEQFF.

The CDR3 region has the DNA TGCGCCAGCAGGTTAAGCGTCACGGCTCAAGAGCAGTTCTTC. Translating it yields CASRLSVTAQEQFF. V and J are TRBV5-1 and TRBJ2-1; D remains ambiguous. Trimming shortened V by 5 bases and J by 10 bases, and 19 bases separated the two germline ends. The CDR3 is made up of 14 amino acids. From germline, CDR1 is SGHRS and CDR2 YFSETQ.